Presented here are 30 T cell receptor beta chains from one specimen sequenced in a study of blood T cell repertoires in COVID-19. Using immunoSEQ multiplex PCR, the repertoire was profiled, and TCRdb retains in-frame clones only, with some absent. The table shows approximately 130,000 clones, with roughly four fifths occurring only once. The sequenced sample consisted of peripheral blood. Receptors originate from a human donor in a cohort sampled during active COVID-19.

The chain combines TRBV11-2 with TRBJ1-4; D gene unclear. Trimming cost V 1 base and J 8 bases, with 8 bases left between them. Germline-derived CDR1 and CDR2 are SGHAT and FQNNGV. The CDR3 contains 13 residues. The CDR3 bases are TGTGCCAGCAGCTTAGGCCAGGTGGAAAAACTGTTTTTT. It translates to CASSLGQVEKLFF.

This chain uses TRBV4-1 with TRBJ2-3; D is ambiguous. Germline V gene sequence: CDR1 MGHRA, CDR2 YSYEKL. V was trimmed by 0 bases and J by 6 bases, leaving 10 bases between them. This CDR3 contains 14 residues. The CDR3 region has the DNA TGCGCCAGCAGCCAAGAGCCCACGCGGGATACGCAGTATTTT. Protein sequence: CASSQEPTRDTQYF.

This clone has a handful of counts. V usage is TRBV5-1 and J usage is TRBJ1-4; D might be TRBD1 (6 bases). V lost 4 bases to trimming and J lost 7 bases, with 17 bases between them. The CDR3 is made up of 15 amino acids. Germline lookup yields CDR1 SGHRS and CDR2 YFSETQ. This CDR3 reads CASSREGEGFEKLFF. The DNA of the CDR3 is TGCGCCAGCAGCCGCGAGGGGGAGGGGTTTGAAAAACTGTTTTTT.

The chain uses TRBV4-2 and TRBJ1-2, with no clear D. CDR1 is LGHNA, CDR2 YNFKEQ, per germline. The CDR3 spans 13 residues. V dropped 0 bases and J dropped 5 bases, with 7 bases sitting between them. CDR3 sequence reads: CASSQDLEYGYTF. CDR3 DNA sequence: TGTGCCAGCAGCCAAGATTTGGAGTATGGCTACACCTTC.

The gene calls are TRBV4-2 and TRBJ1-3; D gene uncertain. The germline V and J ends were trimmed by 4 bases and 0 bases, with 7 bases remaining between them. This CDR3 is built from 14 residues. Germline CDR1 is LGHNA and CDR2 is YNFKEQ. CDR3 in DNA: TGTGCCAGCAGCCGAGACATCTCTGGAAACACCATATATTTT. Its protein product is CASSRDISGNTIYF.

The chain links TRBV6-1 to TRBJ1-1; D uncertain. V dropped 2 bases and J dropped 8 bases, with 15 bases sitting between them. Germline CDR1 is MNHNS and CDR2 is SASEGT. The CDR3 runs 14 residues. CDR3 DNA: TGTGCCAGCAGTGAATTTCCCCTCGGGGTAGAAGCTTTCTTT. Protein: CASSEFPLGVEAFF.

This chain links TRBV5-1 with TRBJ1-4; 8 nucleotides align to TRBD1. This CDR3 is 15 amino acids long. The V and J ends lost 2 bases and 12 bases, in that order; junction bases with no gene match: 12. Per the germline V gene, CDR1 is SGHRS and CDR2 is YFSETQ. For the CDR3, the DNA is TGCGCCAGCAGCTTATTCGGGACAGGAGATACTGAACTGTTTTTT. Its protein product is CASSLFGTGDTELFF.

The V gene is TRBV6-2 or TRBV6-3, the J gene TRBJ1-2; tentative D call: TRBD1 (6 bases). There are 15 residues in the CDR3. Germline CDR1 MNHEY, CDR2 SVGEGT. The ends were cut back, 3 bases at V and 4 bases at J, with 15 bases in the middle. CDR3: CASSYLGASGYGYTF. The CDR3, as DNA: TGTGCCAGCAGTTATTTGGGGGCCAGCGGCTATGGCTACACCTTC.

This rearrangement joins TRBV19 to TRBJ2-5; tentative D call: TRBD2 (5 bases). This CDR3 comprises 14 residues. The germline V gene encodes CDR1 LNHDA and CDR2 SQIVND (reference sequence). The V gene lost 5 bases and the J gene lost 2 bases, with 12 bases spanning the gap. CDR3 in amino acids: CASSGRGIQETQYF. The CDR3 coding sequence is TGTGCCAGTAGTGGGAGAGGGATACAAGAGACCCAGTACTTC.

The V gene is TRBV12-5, the J gene TRBJ2-1; 9 positions match TRBD1. The germline V gene encodes CDR1 LGHNT and CDR2 FRNRAP. The CDR3 totals 17 residues. The J segment lost 9 bases and the V segment lost 4 bases, leaving 16 bases of the junction unmatched. The CDR3 is CASGSLTGTGLKSEQFF. CDR3 DNA sequence: TGTGCTAGTGGTTCGCTGACCGGGACAGGGTTGAAAAGTGAGCAGTTCTTC.

The chain has TRBV4-2 and TRBJ2-5, with 11 bases lining up with TRBD2. V lost 7 bases and J lost 3; bases outside the gene matches: 10. Looked up from germline, CDR1 is LGHNA and CDR2 is YNFKEQ. The CDR3 is 16 amino acids. CDR3 sequence: CASTPPGLAVKETQYF. CDR3 sequence (DNA): TGTGCCAGCACCCCACCGGGACTAGCGGTTAAAGAGACCCAGTACTTC.

V gene TRBV3-1 (or the pseudogene TRBV3-2) combines with J gene TRBJ1-4; D remains ambiguous. Germline assignment: CDR1 LGHDT and CDR2 YNNKEL (reference sequence). V lost 0 bases to trimming and J lost 2 bases, with 10 bases between them. CDR3 size: 16 residues. The CDR3 DNA is TGTGCCAGCAGCCAAGATCTGAGTCTCACTAATGAAAAACTGTTTTTT. Translation gives CASSQDLSLTNEKLFF.

The rearrangement joins TRBV10-1 to TRBJ2-3; TRBD2 matches 7 bases. Trimming removed 5 bases from V and 0 bases from J; junction bases left unmatched: 2. CDR1 is WNHNN, CDR2 SYGVQD, per germline (reference sequence). This CDR3 spans 14 amino acids. Here the CDR3 DNA reads TGCGCCAGCAGTAGGCGGGGGAGCACAGATACGCAGTATTTT. As protein: CASSRRGSTDTQYF.

V and J are TRBV3-1 (or the pseudogene TRBV3-2) and TRBJ2-3, with 9 bases that match TRBD1. The junction had 2 bases not matched to a gene; V was cut back by 2 bases and J by 2 bases. CDR1 is LGHDT and CDR2 is YNNKEL in the germline V gene (reference sequence). The CDR3 runs 15 residues. Written as DNA, the CDR3 is TGTGCCAGCAGCCAACGGACAGGGGCCACAGATACGCAGTATTTT. This gives the protein CASSQRTGATDTQYF.

The chain has TRBV2 and TRBJ1-2, with TRBD1 identical over 9 bases. The germline V gene encodes CDR1 SNHLY and CDR2 FYNNEI. CDR3 length: 13 amino acids. V lost 5 bases, J lost 8 bases, and 6 bases stayed unmatched. CDR3 nucleotides: TGTGCCAGCAGTCTCAACAGGGGGCAAGGCTACACCTTC. Translating gives CASSLNRGQGYTF.

The rearrangement uses TRBV18 and TRBJ1-2; TRBD1 matches at 8 bases. This CDR3 is built from 16 residues. CDR1 is KGHSH and CDR2 is LQKENI in the germline V gene. The trim removed 0 bases at V and 8 bases at J, leaving 11 bases unmatched. The CDR3 sequence: CASSPPTGQVLVGYTF. The CDR3 DNA reads TGTGCCAGCTCACCACCAACGGGACAGGTGTTAGTAGGCTACACCTTC.

The chain carries TRBV2 and TRBJ1-2; D remains ambiguous. CDR1 and CDR2 (germline): SNHLY, FYNNEI. The CDR3 spans 14 residues. Trimming took off 1 base at V and 4 bases at J, with 10 bases between the two ends. The CDR3 protein is CASSEEKSVYGYTF. CDR3 bases: TGTGCCAGCAGTGAAGAGAAGTCGGTCTATGGCTACACCTTC. Drawing the rest from reference TRBV2 and TRBJ1-2, the complete variable domain is EPEVTQTPSHQVTQMGQEVILRCVPISNHLYFYWYRQILGQKVEFLVSFYNNEISEKSEIFDDQFSVERPDGSNFTLKIRSTKLEDSAMYFCASSEEKSVYGYTFGSGTRLTVV.

V is TRBV3-1 (or the pseudogene TRBV3-2) and J is TRBJ1-4; D perhaps matches TRBD1 (5 bases). V was pared by 5 bases and J by 7 bases, with 14 bases between. The CDR3 spans 14 residues. The germline V gene has CDR1 LGHDT and CDR2 YNNKEL (reference sequence). The CDR3 is CASSTTRRGEKLFF. As DNA, the CDR3 is TGTGCCAGCAGCACAACTAGGAGGGGTGAAAAACTGTTTTTT.

The genes are TRBV30 and TRBJ1-5; D possibly corresponds to TRBD1 (6 bases). The CDR3 is 16 residues long. Deletions cut 2 bases from V and 1 base from J, with 15 bases between. Per germline, CDR1 GTSNPN and CDR2 SVGIG (reference sequence). The CDR3: CAWSSRGAVSNQPQHF. The CDR3, as DNA: TGTGCCTGGAGTTCACGGGGGGCAGTAAGCAATCAGCCCCAGCATTTT.

This chain links TRBV5-5 with TRBJ2-1; a weak D match, TRBD2 (5 bases). The length of the CDR3 is 15 residues. Germline V gives CDR1 SGHKS, CDR2 YYEKEE (reference sequence). The V gene lost 2 bases and the J gene lost 8 bases, with 17 bases spanning the gap. The CDR3 loop is CASSLVEGLGYEQFF. CDR3 bases: TGTGCCAGCAGCTTAGTCGAGGGCTTGGGGTATGAGCAGTTCTTC.

This clone showed up just a few times. V usage is TRBV4-1 and J usage is TRBJ1-5; 8 bases agree with TRBD1. The CDR3 extends over 18 amino acids. Germline V gene lookup returns CDR1 MGHRA and CDR2 YSYEKL. Trimming cost V 0 bases and J 3 bases; bases outside gene matches: 10. CDR3 in amino acids: CASSQDPDRVLANQPQHF. The DNA for the CDR3 is TGCGCCAGCAGCCAAGATCCGGACAGGGTTTTAGCCAATCAGCCCCAGCATTTT.

The sample holds one count of this clone. This CDR3 reads CASSQIRLAGARDTQYF. CDR3 coding DNA: TGTGCCAGCAGCCAAATTCGCCTAGCGGGGGCACGGGATACGCAGTATTTT. The chain employs TRBV3-1 (or the pseudogene TRBV3-2) and TRBJ2-3, with 10 bases identical to TRBD2. Germline loops: CDR1 LGHDT, CDR2 YNNKEL (reference sequence). The CDR3 loop spans 17 amino acids. V dropped 2 bases and J dropped 6; count of bases not matched to a gene: 11.

V and J are TRBV7-9 and TRBJ1-5; tentatively, D is TRBD1 (6 bases). The CDR3 totals 16 residues. The germline V gene has CDR1 SEHNR and CDR2 FQNEAQ (reference sequence). Trimming took off 6 bases at V and 0 bases at J, with 15 bases between the two ends. DNA for the CDR3: TGTGCCAGCAGTGACGGGGGGCCACATAGCAATCAGCCCCAGCATTTT. Protein sequence: CASSDGGPHSNQPQHF.

This clone was recorded a few times. The chain has TRBV7-9 and TRBJ2-3; 7 bases agree with TRBD2. This CDR3 is 15 amino acids long. Germline loops: CDR1 SEHNR, CDR2 FQNEAQ (reference sequence). V was clipped by 0 bases and J by 5 bases; unmatched bases: 5. Here the CDR3 reads CASSLAQTGGDTQYF. The DNA of the CDR3 is TGTGCCAGCAGCTTAGCCCAGACGGGGGGAGATACGCAGTATTTT.

This rearrangement joins TRBV1 to TRBJ2-7; the D segment call TRBD1 is taken from the table without a DNA check. TRBV1 is a documented pseudogene. This CDR3 contains 15 residues. CDR3 nucleotides: TGCACCAGCAGCCCCGGACAGGTTGGTCTTGACGAGCAGTACTTC. Residues: CTSSPGQVGLDEQYF.

V and J are TRBV5-1 and TRBJ2-5, with 9 bases that match TRBD2. CDR3 length equals 16 residues. Germline V gene lookup returns CDR1 SGHRS and CDR2 YFSETQ. After removal of 1 base from V and 2 bases from J, the junction contained 6 bases not matched to a gene. The CDR3 is CASSLMPSGEQETQYF. CDR3 nucleotide sequence: TGCGCCAGCAGCTTGATGCCTAGCGGGGAGCAAGAGACCCAGTACTTC. Filled out from reference TRBV5-1 and TRBJ2-5, the complete variable domain reads KAGVTQTPRYLIKTRGQQVTLSCSPISGHRSVSWYQQTPGQGLQFLFEYFSETQRNKGNFPGRFSGRQFSNSRSEMNVSTLELGDSALYLCASSLMPSGEQETQYFGPGTRLLVL.

The chain combines TRBV10-3 with TRBJ1-4; 9 bases map to TRBD1. V shed 2 bases, J shed 5 bases, and the junction held 12 bases outside the gene matches. Per germline, CDR1 ENHRY and CDR2 SYGVKD. This CDR3 region has 18 residues. The CDR3 is CAISEVPSLGTGNEKLFF. The CDR3, as DNA: TGTGCCATCAGTGAGGTCCCTTCCCTCGGGACAGGGAATGAAAAACTGTTTTTT.

This sequence joins TRBV5-1 and TRBJ1-5; 9 bases are a match to TRBD1. CDR1 and CDR2 from the germline V gene are SGHRS and YFSETQ. V gave up 4 bases and J gave up 0 bases; unmatched junction bases: 11. The length of the CDR3 is 18 residues. The CDR3 nucleotides are TGCGCCAGCAGCCTTATGCCGACAGGGGGTCATAGCAATCAGCCCCAGCATTTT. This sequence encodes CASSLMPTGGHSNQPQHF.

The rearrangement joins TRBV6-2 or TRBV6-3 to TRBJ1-3, with 9 bases that match TRBD1. The CDR3 covers 17 residues. The trim removed 0 bases at V and 0 bases at J, leaving 3 bases unmatched. CDR1 MNHEY and CDR2 SVGEGT come from the germline V gene. The CDR3 bases are TGTGCCAGCAGTTACTCCGGGACAGGGTTCTCTGGAAACACCATATATTTT. Translating it yields CASSYSGTGFSGNTIYF.

The V and J genes are TRBV19 and TRBJ2-3, with 13 bases fitting TRBD2. Germline-derived CDR1 and CDR2 are LNHDA and SQIVND (reference sequence). This CDR3 region has 16 residues. The CDR3 region has the DNA TGTGCAACTACCCCCAAACTAGCGGGGGGGACAGATACGCAGTATTTT. Translated, it gives CATTPKLAGGTDTQYF.